This T cell receptor beta chain was observed in a study of cytomegalovirus exposure and HLA in healthy donors. Study-level results: Equally common other TCR beta chains were less clonally expanded than HLA-associated ones, a later analysis found. 87-base-pair reads could not separate some V segments, including TRBV6-2 and TRBV6-3.

Details on this clone: Its specificity is unknown.

The V end was cut by 6 bases, the J end by 9 bases, with 20 bases between. CDR1 is MDHEN and CDR2 is SYDVKM in the germline V gene. The CDR3 is 14 residues long. With 60 Vbeta and 13 Jbeta primers, the PCR was carried out. TCRdb's copy holds only in-frame clones and misses some; the assay was immunoSEQ multiplex PCR. This sample has 95,000 to 100,000 clones, with around 74% found just once. The TCR comes from a woman between 40 and 50 years old in good health and CMV-seronegative. This chain links TRBV28 with TRBJ1-1, with a weak D call TRBD1 (6 bases). The material sequenced was PBMCs. This CDR3 reads CASSYTGTPGQAFF. CDR3 DNA: TGTGCCAGCAGCTATACCGGGACACCAGGCCAAGCTTTCTTT.